The sequence of this T cell receptor (beta chain) was determined in a study of beta chain features in type 1 diabetes. Trimming pared 3 bases from V and 4 bases from J, leaving 10 bases between. CDR3 length: 13 residues. Germline V gene data show CDR1 as MDHEN and CDR2 as SYDVKM. This clone has only a few counts. The antigen is not known. Additional DNA sequences in this sample encode the identical CDR3. General observations from the study: Naive, central memory and Treg TCRB repertoires appeared more alike in patients than in healthy donors.

The entirety of the isolated RNA underwent reverse transcription, so expressed TCRB transcripts were sequenced. Sequencing was performed with immunoSEQ multiplex PCR; in TCRdb, only in-frame clones are kept and a portion is missing. This sample carries 310,000 or so clones, around 7.6% of them seen once, and the ten largest clones take approximately 0.47%. Sorted CD4+ subsets: naive, central memory, regulatory, stem cell-like memory (CD45RO/CCR7/CD25/CD127/CD95/CD27 panel). This chain links TRBV28 with TRBJ2-7; D is possibly TRBD1 or TRBD2 (5 bases each). Sequencing was done on a sample of central memory CD4+ T cells from blood. The TCR sequence derives from a woman younger than 35 in good health. The CDR3 region is CASSLGTFYEQYF. The CDR3 DNA follows: TGTGCCAGCAGTTTGGGGACCTTTTACGAGCAGTACTTC.